The 16 T cell receptor beta chains below all came from one sample that was sequenced in a study of vaccination and CD4 T cells after COVID-19. Treatment defined: approximately nine-day PBMC culture with coronavirus spike peptide pools or control peptides (ViraFEST assay). No antigen has been identified for these receptors. Oncomine TCR Beta short-read sequencing was applied to DNA from cultured CD4+ T cells. TCRdb called the PCR reads again in MiXCR, with one record for every CDR3 protein. The data contain 9,500 to 15,000 distinct CDR3 sequences, approximately 80% of them singletons. Sequencing used CD4+ T cells from blood, cultured in vitro. These receptors were obtained from a human donor who had recovered from COVID-19.

The chain couples TRBV19 to TRBJ1-2, with no clear D. Trimming took 6 bases from V and 4 from J, leaving 9 bases between them. CDR1 LNHDA and CDR2 SQIVND come from the germline V gene (reference sequence). The CDR3 sequence is 12 residues long. For the CDR3, the DNA is TGTGCCAGTAGAGACGGTTCCTATGGCTACACCTTC. It yields the protein CASRDGSYGYTF.

This chain connects TRBV7-3 to TRBJ2-5; 11 bases are a match to TRBD1. Germline assignment: CDR1 SGHTA and CDR2 FQGTGA. V shed 5 bases, J shed 5 bases, and the junction held 1 base outside the gene matches. The CDR3 length is 13 residues. CDR3 loop: CASSRDRGETQYF. CDR3 DNA: TGTGCCAGCAGCCGGGACAGGGGGGAGACCCAGTACTTC. The variable domain in full, with the rest retrieved from reference TRBV7-3 and TRBJ2-5, is GAGVSQTPSNKVTEKGKYVELRCDPISGHTALYWYRQSLGQGPEFLIYFQGTGAADDSGLPNDRFFAVRPEGSVSTLKIQRTERGDSAVYLCASSRDRGETQYFGPGTRLLVL.

This clonotype ranks as large (0.1 to 1%). The V call is TRBV12-3 or TRBV12-4, the J call TRBJ1-5; D perhaps matches TRBD1 (5 bases). CDR3 size: 15 residues. The V and J ends lost 6 bases and 0 bases respectively, with 12 bases between them. CDR3 sequence reads: CASRGERGSNQPQHF. Written as DNA, the CDR3 is TGTGCCAGCAGAGGGGAAAGGGGTAGCAATCAGCCCCAGCATTTT.

The chain uses TRBV20-1 and TRBJ2-5; no clear D. Germline-derived CDR1 and CDR2 are DFQATT and SNEGSKA (reference sequence). V gave up 6 bases and J gave up 4 bases, with 9 bases separating them. The CDR3 covers 11 residues. The chain's CDR3 is CSANQRETQYF. The CDR3 nucleotides are TGCAGTGCCAACCAGCGAGAGACCCAGTACTTC.

The rearrangement links TRBV7-9 to TRBJ2-1, with D possibly matching TRBD2 (6 bases). The CDR3 is made up of 16 amino acids. Germline CDR1 and CDR2: SEHNR and FQNEAQ (reference sequence). The V gene lost 5 bases and the J gene lost 3 bases, with 17 bases spanning the gap. Here the CDR3 DNA reads TGTGCCAGCAGCCCTCACCCTGCGGGATTCTACAATGAGCAGTTCTTC. Translation gives CASSPHPAGFYNEQFF.

The CDR3 is CASSSVNTEAFF. The CDR3 bases are TGTGCCAGTAGTTCGGTCAACACTGAAGCTTTCTTT. The J gene is TRBJ1-1, the V gene TRBV19; D unclear. CDR3 size: 12 residues. V dropped 5 bases and J dropped 2 bases, with 6 bases sitting between them. The germline V gene has CDR1 LNHDA and CDR2 SQIVND (reference sequence).

This rearrangement joins TRBV12-3 or TRBV12-4 to TRBJ1-1, with a weak D call TRBD1 (6 bases). The CDR3 loop spans 14 amino acids. V was pared by 0 bases and J by 7 bases, with 12 bases between. The CDR3 sequence is CASSLARGQSEAFF. CDR3 bases: TGTGCCAGCAGTTTAGCACGGGGGCAGAGTGAAGCTTTCTTT.

This clonotype has just one count. The chain joins TRBV20-1 to TRBJ2-7; D might be TRBD2 (7 bases). With 1 base removed from V and 4 bases from J, the gap between germline ends came to 14 bases. CDR1 DFQATT and CDR2 SNEGSKA come from the germline V gene (reference sequence). This CDR3 spans 14 amino acids. The CDR3 DNA follows: TGCAGTGCTAGAGTGGGCGGGGGCCTATACGAGCAGTACTTC. Its protein product is CSARVGGGLYEQYF.

The sample holds a few counts of this clonotype. This chain joins TRBV7-6 and TRBJ1-2; a weak D match, TRBD1 (5 bases). CDR1 is SGHVS and CDR2 is FNYEAQ in the germline V gene. The CDR3 spans 13 residues. The germline V and J ends were trimmed by 5 bases and 7 bases, with 14 bases remaining between them. The CDR3 DNA is TGTGCCAGCAGCCCACAGGTTGGCTTTGGCTACACCTTC. Its protein is CASSPQVGFGYTF. Full variable domain (outside the CDR3, taken from reference TRBV7-6 and TRBJ1-2): GAGVSQSPRYKVTKRGQDVALRCDPISGHVSLYWYRQALGQGPEFLTYFNYEAQQDKSGLPNDRFSAERPEGSISTLTIQRTEQRDSAMYRCASSPQVGFGYTFGSGTRLTVV.

The chain links TRBV11-2 to TRBJ2-2; D unresolved. Germline CDR1 reads SGHAT; CDR2 reads FQNNGV. This CDR3 region has 14 residues. V lost 5 bases, J lost 2 bases, and 9 bases lay in between. CDR3 loop: CASSSRRNTGELFF. The CDR3 DNA reads as TGTGCCAGCAGCAGTAGACGAAACACCGGGGAGCTGTTTTTT.

The gene calls are TRBV7-8 and TRBJ1-2; TRBD1 matches at 8 bases. CDR3 length: 14 residues. Germline V gene lookup returns CDR1 SGHVS and CDR2 FQNEAQ. The V segment lost 2 bases and the J segment 5 bases; nucleotides outside the gene matches: 4. The CDR3 DNA is TGTGCCAGCAGCTTACAAGACAGGGGATATGGCTACACCTTC. Amino acid sequence: CASSLQDRGYGYTF.

The J gene is TRBJ1-3, the V gene TRBV19; D is undetermined. CDR1 and CDR2 from the germline V gene are LNHDA and SQIVND (reference sequence). This CDR3 has 14 amino acids. V lost 5 bases and J 2 bases, leaving 10 bases between the germline ends. CDR3 sequence reads: CASSPNSAGNTIYF. As DNA, the CDR3 is TGTGCCAGTAGTCCGAACTCAGCTGGAAACACCATATATTTT. Full variable domain (rest looked up from reference TRBV19 and TRBJ1-3): DGGITQSPKYLFRKEGQNVTLSCEQNLNHDAMYWYRQDPGQGLRLIYYSQIVNDFQKGDIAEGYSVSREKKESFPLTVTSAQKNPTAFYLCASSPNSAGNTIYFGEGSWLTVV.

The chain couples TRBV6-5 to TRBJ1-2; no firm D call. V was cut by 2 bases and J by 8 bases, with 12 bases left in between. Germline V gene sequence: CDR1 MNHEY, CDR2 SVGAGI. The CDR3 has 13 amino acids. The CDR3 loop is CASSYEGIPGYTF. CDR3 nucleotide sequence: TGTGCCAGCAGTTACGAGGGAATTCCGGGCTACACCTTC.

Sample share makes this clonotype large. The chain recombines TRBV27 with TRBJ1-5; 8 bases map to TRBD1. CDR1 MNHEY and CDR2 SMNVEV come from the germline V gene (reference sequence). The CDR3 runs to 14 residues. V dropped 5 bases and J dropped 6; count of bases not matched to a gene: 6. DNA for the CDR3: TGTGCCAGCAGTCCCCGACAGGGGTCTCAGCCCCAGCATTTT. Translated: CASSPRQGSQPQHF.

The CDR3 region has the DNA TGCAGTGCTAGTTCCGGGAGAGGGTCCTACGAGCAGTACTTC. Translated: CSASSGRGSYEQYF. The chain recombines TRBV20-1 with TRBJ2-7; tentative D call: TRBD2 (6 bases). CDR1 and CDR2 from the germline V gene are DFQATT and SNEGSKA (reference sequence). CDR3 length: 14 residues. The V gene lost 3 bases and the J gene lost 1 base, with 13 bases spanning the gap.

This clonotype is a singleton in its sample. This rearrangement joins TRBV6-1 to TRBJ2-3; TRBD2 matches at 9 bases. The germline gives CDR1 MNHNS, CDR2 SASEGT. Trimming took 7 bases from V and 4 from J; bases not matched to a gene: 6. This CDR3 spans 14 amino acids. This CDR3 is CASIRGGRADTQYF. CDR3 sequence (DNA): TGTGCCAGCATACGGGGCGGGAGGGCAGATACGCAGTATTTT.